This T cell receptor beta chain was sequenced during a study of blood T cell repertoires in COVID-19. Germline V gene sequence: CDR1 MDHEN, CDR2 SYDVKM. This CDR3 is built from 15 residues. V lost 1 base to trimming and J lost 0 bases, with 7 bases between them. The authors' processing: Reference gene primers were amplified, and this amplification served to estimate nucleated cell counts. Assay: immunoSEQ multiplex PCR; the TCRdb copy retains only in-frame clones and omits some. The V and J calls and clone size are taken from that table; D and trimming were inferred from the DNA. The sample contains fewer than 150,000 clones, almost 90% of which appear only once.

The specimen was peripheral blood. V usage is TRBV28 and J usage is TRBJ1-5; D not resolved. This sequence originates from a man over 45 with active or convalescent COVID-19. The CDR3 DNA sequence: TGTGCCAGCAGTTTATCGGTCTATAGCAATCAGCCCCAGCATTTT. Encoded protein: CASSLSVYSNQPQHF. Using reference TRBV28 and TRBJ1-5 for the parts outside the CDR3, the full variable domain is DVKVTQSSRYLVKRTGEKVFLECVQDMDHENMFWYRQDPGLGLRLIYFSYDVKMKEKGDIPEGYSVSREKKERFSLILESASTNQTSMYLCASSLSVYSNQPQHFGDGTRLSIL.